The rows below give T cell receptor beta chains drawn from one sample of a study of OX40 agonist ivuxolimab in advanced cancers. The data were produced by immunoSEQ multiplex PCR, yet TCRdb's version contains in-frame clones alone and is incomplete. The table shows 90,000 or so clones, with roughly 89% occurring only once. The source material was CD4+ or CD8+ T cells sorted from blood, sampled in a trial of the OX40 agonist ivuxolimab. The receptor source for this set is an adult with an advanced solid tumor such as melanoma, head and neck, liver or kidney cancer. The CDR3 runs from the conserved cysteine through the conserved F or W. The D gene is left open where the match is weak. Only part of the rows carry a size: once, few, many, or a class if the clone is expanded.

D: TRBD1
size: .
J: TRBJ1-2
V: TRBV5-4
DNA: TGTGCCAGCAGCTCAGGGACAGGGCGCTATGGCTACACCTTC
CDR3: CASSSGTGRYGYTF

D: .
size: .
J: TRBJ2-2
V: TRBV10-1
DNA: TGCGCCAGCAGTCCGGGACATAACACCGGGGAGCTGTTTTTT
CDR3: CASSPGHNTGELFF

D: .
size: .
J: TRBJ1-3
V: TRBV9
DNA: TGTGCTTGGGCAGGGGCTGGAAACACCATATATTTT
CDR3: CAWAGAGNTIYF

D: .
size: .
J: TRBJ2-2
V: TRBV5-4
DNA: TGTGCCAGCAGCTTGGGCGTCCTCAACACCGGGGAGCTGTTTTTT
CDR3: CASSLGVLNTGELFF

D: .
size: .
J: TRBJ2-7
V: TRBV19
DNA: TGTGCCAGTAGTATAGATGCTACTTCCTACGAGCAGTACTTC
CDR3: CASSIDATSYEQYF

D: .
size: .
J: TRBJ1-5
V: TRBV7-2
DNA: TGTGCCAGCAGCTTAGCGGGTCAGCCCCAGCATTTT
CDR3: CASSLAGQPQHF

D: .
size: .
J: TRBJ2-3
V: TRBV5-1
DNA: TGCGCCAGCAGCTTAACTACAGATACGCAGTATTTT
CDR3: CASSLTTDTQYF

D: TRBD1
size: .
J: TRBJ1-2
V: TRBV28
DNA: TGTGCCAGCAGCCAGTCCGGGACAGGGGCCCGCTATGGCTACACCTTC
CDR3: CASSQSGTGARYGYTF

D: .
size: .
J: TRBJ1-5
V: TRBV6-6
DNA: TGTGCCAGCAGCCAACTGGGAAGCAATCAGCCCCAGCATTTT
CDR3: CASSQLGSNQPQHF

D: TRBD2
size: .
J: TRBJ2-1
V: TRBV4-3
DNA: TGCGCCAGCAGCCAAGGTTTTAGCGGGAAACGATACAATGAGCAGTTCTTC
CDR3: CASSQGFSGKRYNEQFF

D: .
size: .
J: TRBJ2-2
V: TRBV28
DNA: TGTGCCAGCAGTTTAGAGTCTCCCTTGAACACCGGGGAGCTGTTTTTT
CDR3: CASSLESPLNTGELFF

D: .
size: .
J: TRBJ2-5
V: TRBV27
DNA: TGTGCCAGCAGTTTATCTCCGGCCCAAGAGACCCAGTACTTC
CDR3: CASSLSPAQETQYF

D: .
size: .
J: TRBJ1-2
V: TRBV18
DNA: TGTGCCAGCTCACCCGGGACAAACTATGGCTACACCTTC
CDR3: CASSPGTNYGYTF

D: TRBD2
size: .
J: TRBJ2-5
V: TRBV7-9
DNA: TGTGCCAGCAGCATGACTAGCGTCAAAGAGACCCAGTACTTC
CDR3: CASSMTSVKETQYF

D: TRBD2
size: .
J: TRBJ2-7
V: TRBV7-9
DNA: TGTGCCAGCAGCTTAAGCGGGGCCAGCTACGAGCAGTACTTC
CDR3: CASSLSGASYEQYF

D: .
size: .
J: TRBJ2-2
V: TRBV5-1
DNA: TGCGCCAGCAGCTTGGTACACTTGGCCGGGGAGCTGTTTTTT
CDR3: CASSLVHLAGELFF

D: TRBD1
size: .
J: TRBJ2-5
V: TRBV2
DNA: TGTGCCAGCAGTCGGACAGGGGGTTTCATTGAGACCCAGTACTTC
CDR3: CASSRTGGFIETQYF

D: .
size: .
J: TRBJ1-6
V: TRBV5-1
DNA: TGCGCCAGCAGCCCGGGACCGGACTCCTATAATTCACCCCTCCACTTT
CDR3: CASSPGPDSYNSPLHF

D: .
size: .
J: TRBJ1-2
V: TRBV7-2
DNA: TGTGCCAGCAACCAAGACCGGGACAACTACACCTTC
CDR3: CASNQDRDNYTF

D: .
size: .
J: TRBJ1-2
V: TRBV6-1
DNA: TGTGCCAGCAGTGTACTTTCATCAGGCGGGGGCTACACCTTC
CDR3: CASSVLSSGGGYTF

D: .
size: once
J: TRBJ1-6
V: TRBV7-8
DNA: TGTGCCAGCAGCTTACGTGGCAGGGTGAGCTCCTATAATTCACCCCTCCACTTT
CDR3: CASSLRGRVSSYNSPLHF

D: .
size: .
J: TRBJ1-6
V: TRBV30
DNA: TGTGCCTGGAAGGGCAGTCATAATTCACCCCTCCACTTT
CDR3: CAWKGSHNSPLHF

D: .
size: .
J: TRBJ1-5
V: TRBV5-5
DNA: TGTGCCAGCAGCTTAATAGGGGAGGGTCAGCCCCAGCATTTT
CDR3: CASSLIGEGQPQHF

D: .
size: .
J: TRBJ1-4
V: TRBV7-9
DNA: TGTGCCAGCAGCTCTTTTGAAAAACTGTTTTTT
CDR3: CASSSFEKLFF

D: TRBD1
size: .
J: TRBJ1-3
V: TRBV27
DNA: TGTGCCAGCAGTCACTTGGGCACAGGGGCTTCTGGAAACACCATATATTTT
CDR3: CASSHLGTGASGNTIYF

D: TRBD2
size: few
J: TRBJ2-3
V: TRBV6-4
DNA: TGTGCCAGCAGTGAGACTAGCGGGGGGGCAGACACAGATACGCAGTATTTT
CDR3: CASSETSGGADTDTQYF

D: .
size: .
J: TRBJ2-1
V: TRBV18
DNA: TGTGCCAGCTCACCAATTAGCGGCTCCTACAATGAGCAGTTCTTC
CDR3: CASSPISGSYNEQFF

D: .
size: .
J: TRBJ2-7
V: TRBV4-3
DNA: TGCGCCAGCAGCCAAGAAGGGACCCGATCCTACGAGCAGTACTTC
CDR3: CASSQEGTRSYEQYF

D: TRBD2
size: .
J: TRBJ2-1
V: TRBV25-1
DNA: TGTGCCAGCAAGTGGGATACCGGCGGGGGGAGGAATGAGCAGTTCTTC
CDR3: CASKWDTGGGRNEQFF

D: .
size: once
J: TRBJ2-7
V: TRBV5-1
DNA: TGCGCCAGCAGCTTGAGGCCTGACTACGAGCAGTACTTC
CDR3: CASSLRPDYEQYF

D: TRBD1
size: .
J: TRBJ2-7
V: TRBV7-9
DNA: TGTGCCAGCAGCCCCCGGGGACAGAGAAGCTCCTACGAGCAGTACTTC
CDR3: CASSPRGQRSSYEQYF

D: .
size: .
J: TRBJ2-7
V: TRBV29-1
DNA: TGCAGCGTTGAACGGGAACGCGAGCAGTACTTC
CDR3: CSVEREREQYF

D: .
size: once
J: TRBJ2-7
V: TRBV6-6
DNA: TGTGCCAGCAGTTACTCGTTCGGGAGTGACTACGAGCAGTACTTC
CDR3: CASSYSFGSDYEQYF

D: .
size: once
J: TRBJ1-5
V: TRBV4-3
DNA: TGCGCCAGCAGCCAAGAGCTTCAGTCTTATCAGCCCCAGCATTTT
CDR3: CASSQELQSYQPQHF

D: TRBD1
size: .
J: TRBJ1-5
V: TRBV19
DNA: TGTGCCAGTAGTGCCGACAGGGGATCGGGCAATCAGCCCCAGCATTTT
CDR3: CASSADRGSGNQPQHF

D: .
size: .
J: TRBJ1-2
V: TRBV9
DNA: TGTGCCAGCAGCGTAGAAGAACAGGGTGACTATGGCTACACCTTC
CDR3: CASSVEEQGDYGYTF

D: .
size: once
J: TRBJ1-5
V: TRBV19
DNA: TGTGCCAGTAGTATAGTTAGGGGGACGGACAATCAGCCCCAGCATTTT
CDR3: CASSIVRGTDNQPQHF

D: TRBD2
size: .
J: TRBJ2-5
V: TRBV7-9
DNA: TGTGCCAGCAGCCCACAATTTTATGCGGGGGTGAAAGAGACCCAGTACTTC
CDR3: CASSPQFYAGVKETQYF

D: .
size: .
J: TRBJ1-1
V: TRBV6-1
DNA: TGTGCCAGCAGTGCGATCCCAGGCACTGAAGCTTTCTTT
CDR3: CASSAIPGTEAFF

D: TRBD1
size: .
J: TRBJ2-5
V: TRBV7-3
DNA: TGTGCCAGCAGCTCGCACAGGGGAGAGACCCAGTACTTC
CDR3: CASSSHRGETQYF

D: .
size: .
J: TRBJ2-1
V: TRBV4-2
DNA: TGTGCCAGCAGTCTTGGGACGAGGGTTAATGAGCAGTTCTTC
CDR3: CASSLGTRVNEQFF

D: TRBD1
size: .
J: TRBJ1-5
V: TRBV5-1
DNA: TGCGCCAGCAGCCCGGGACAGCCCAATCAGCCCCAGCATTTT
CDR3: CASSPGQPNQPQHF

D: TRBD1
size: .
J: TRBJ2-7
V: TRBV9
DNA: TGTGCCAGCAGCGCTTCTGGGACAGGGGGCCGCGAGCAGTACTTC
CDR3: CASSASGTGGREQYF

D: .
size: .
J: TRBJ2-6
V: TRBV5-6
DNA: TGTGCCAGCAGCCCAGGGCAGGGGTTACCTGGGGCCAACGTCCTGACTTTC
CDR3: CASSPGQGLPGANVLTF

D: TRBD2
size: .
J: TRBJ2-3
V: TRBV2
DNA: TGTGCCAGCAGTGCCCCCGGGGGGGGTGATACGCAGTATTTT
CDR3: CASSAPGGGDTQYF

D: .
size: .
J: TRBJ2-1
V: TRBV6-1
DNA: TGTGCCAGCAACCGGGACTTTACCTACAATGAGCAGTTCTTC
CDR3: CASNRDFTYNEQFF

D: TRBD1
size: once
J: TRBJ2-1
V: TRBV6-6
DNA: TGTGCCAGCATTTACAGCGGGACAGGGCTGAATGAGCAGTTCTTC
CDR3: CASIYSGTGLNEQFF

D: .
size: .
J: TRBJ2-5
V: TRBV5-1
DNA: TGCGCCAGCAGCGGGGACGGTTGGGCAGAGACCCAGTACTTC
CDR3: CASSGDGWAETQYF

D: .
size: once
J: TRBJ2-7
V: TRBV18
DNA: TGTGCCAGCTCTCGCAGCTACGAGCAGTACTTC
CDR3: CASSRSYEQYF